The sequence of this T cell receptor (beta chain) was determined in a study of shared clonotypes between healthy human individuals. Overall study: The study used three CD4 naive, three CD4 memory, two CD8 naive and one CD8 memory plate per donor. General study results and limits: Sorted-subset samples were not fully sequenced, rarefaction indicated. In general, naive subsets displayed greater estimated richness than memory subsets did.

Trimming stripped 6 bases from V and 6 bases from J, with 15 bases between. The CDR3 loop spans 13 amino acids. CDR1 and CDR2 (germline): MNHEY, SVGAGI. Genomic DNA of each subset was evenly split across several immunoSEQ plates. Only in-frame clones appear in the TCRdb table, and some are missing; sequencing was by immunoSEQ multiplex PCR. The top ten hold approximately 1.6% of the sample, which has hundreds of thousands of clones, roughly 70% seen once. With regard to this clone: Its specificity is unknown.

V is TRBV6-5 and J is TRBJ2-7; either TRBD1 or TRBD2 may fit D (5 bases each). This sequence originates from a woman aged 25 to 39 in good health. The sequencing input was memory CD4+ T cells sorted from blood. Subset of the sample: CD45RA-negative fraction. The CDR3 loop reads CASRRPGTGEQYF. CDR3 in DNA: TGTGCCAGCAGGCGTCCCGGGACGGGCGAGCAGTACTTC.